This TCR beta chain was identified during a study of monozygotic twins with inflammatory bowel disease. Following a re-call of the 5' RACE reads, TCRdb has one entry per CDR3 protein and lacks DNA. The record lists about 210,000 distinct CDR3 sequences, of which the ten most abundant hold roughly 7.1%. In germline, CDR1 is LNHDA, CDR2 SQIVND (reference sequence). The CDR3 loop spans 14 amino acids. The material sequenced was blood. The sequence derives from a human donor with ulcerative colitis or Crohn's disease, or a healthy co-twin of an affected twin (not recorded which). The chain recombines TRBV19 with TRBJ1-2; TCRdb's assignment of TRBD1 cannot be checked, as there is no DNA. The CDR3: CASSRPGQDYGYTF.